This T cell receptor beta chain was recorded in a study of blood T cell repertoires in COVID-19. Whole-study context: Collection of acute and convalescent COVID-19 samples took place in the United States, Italy and Spain.

TCRdb's table, derived via immunoSEQ multiplex PCR, lists solely in-frame clones and lacks some. The table has a few hundred thousand clones, approximately 87% seen once. Germline V gene lookup returns CDR1 LNHDA and CDR2 SQIVND (reference sequence). The CDR3 is 14 residues long. The ends were cut back, 6 bases at V and 0 bases at J, with 9 bases in the middle. This chain links TRBV19 with TRBJ1-3; D is possibly TRBD1 (5 bases). The sequenced material came from peripheral blood. This TCR derives from a woman in her 50s with acute or convalescent COVID-19. The CDR3 sequence is CASSRALSGNTIYF. The CDR3 DNA follows: TGTGCCAGTAGCAGGGCCCTCTCTGGAAACACCATATATTTT. The full variable domain, in which reference TRBV19 and TRBJ1-3 provide the parts outside the CDR3, is DGGITQSPKYLFRKEGQNVTLSCEQNLNHDAMYWYRQDPGQGLRLIYYSQIVNDFQKGDIAEGYSVSREKKESFPLTVTSAQKNPTAFYLCASSRALSGNTIYFGEGSWLTVV.